What follows are 25 T cell receptor beta chains derived from one specimen sequenced in a study of T cell responses to AZD1222 COVID-19 vaccine. Clones were sequenced by immunoSEQ multiplex PCR, and TCRdb holds only the in-frame ones, with some missing. The sample contains 100,000 to 120,000 clones, more than 90% of which appear only once. Here the sequenced sample was peripheral blood, taken 28 days after the second AZD1222 dose. These receptors all come from an adult who received the AZD1222 COVID-19 vaccine.

This clone was detected once. The chain has TRBV6-2 or TRBV6-3 and TRBJ2-1; 13 nucleotides align to TRBD2. Germline loops: CDR1 MNHEY, CDR2 SVGEGT. J was trimmed by 8 bases and V by 5 bases; bases with no gene match: 3. The CDR3 spans 14 residues. CDR3 nucleotide sequence: TGTGCCAGCAGTAAACTAGCGGGGGGGGATGAGCAGTTCTTC. Its translation is CASSKLAGGDEQFF.

The chain joins TRBV3-1 (or the pseudogene TRBV3-2) to TRBJ1-3; no firm D call. In germline, CDR1 is LGHDT, CDR2 YNNKEL (reference sequence). V was cut by 4 bases and J by 5 bases, with 6 bases left in between. The CDR3 covers 12 residues. In DNA, the CDR3 is TGTGCCAGCAGCCTCAGTCGAAACACCATATATTTT. It is translated as CASSLSRNTIYF.

The V gene is TRBV7-2, the J gene TRBJ1-1; tentative D call: TRBD1 (5 bases). Between the trimmed V and J ends, which lost 2 bases and 5 bases, there was a span of 15 bases. Germline loops: CDR1 SGHTA, CDR2 FQGNSA. The CDR3 covers 15 residues. This CDR3 is CASSLIGAKLTEAFF. For the CDR3, the DNA is TGTGCCAGCAGCTTAATTGGGGCTAAGTTAACTGAAGCTTTCTTT. The full variable domain, in which reference TRBV7-2 and TRBJ1-1 provide the parts outside the CDR3, is GAGVSQSPSNKVTEKGKDVELRCDPISGHTALYWYRQSLGQGLEFLIYFQGNSAPDKSGLPSDRFSAERTGGSVSTLTIQRTQQEDSAVYLCASSLIGAKLTEAFFGQGTRLTVV.

The CDR3 loop reads CASLDSNQPQHF. The DNA of the CDR3 is TGTGCCAGCTTAGATAGCAATCAGCCCCAGCATTTT. The rearrangement uses TRBV28 and TRBJ1-5; no reliable D call. In germline, CDR1 is MDHEN, CDR2 SYDVKM. The CDR3 totals 12 residues. The V gene lost 8 bases and the J gene lost 0 bases, with 5 bases spanning the gap.

The V gene is TRBV7-3, the J gene TRBJ2-3; 11 bases map to TRBD2. This CDR3 is 15 amino acids long. Germline V gives CDR1 SGHTA, CDR2 FQGTGA. V lost 5 bases, J lost 4 bases, and 5 bases stayed unmatched. In nucleotides, the CDR3 is TGTGCCAGCAGCATTAGCGGGGGGGCCCCAGATACGCAGTATTTT. It encodes CASSISGGAPDTQYF.

The rearrangement joins TRBV19 to TRBJ2-1, with TRBD2 as a possible D gene (7 bases). The CDR3 has 15 amino acids. The germline CDR1 and CDR2 sequences are LNHDA and SQIVND (reference sequence). Trimming removed 1 base at V and 6 bases at J, with 13 bases between. CDR3 sequence (DNA): TGTGCCAGTAGTATAGCGGCGGGGGCGGGCAATGAGCAGTTCTTC. Translating gives CASSIAAGAGNEQFF.

The chain has TRBV28 and TRBJ1-2; TRBD1 is a possible D gene (6 bases). Deletions cut 5 bases from V and 3 bases from J, with 19 bases between. Looked up from germline, CDR1 is MDHEN and CDR2 is SYDVKM. The CDR3 has 16 residues. The CDR3: CASSPAGSQGYYGYTF. CDR3 in DNA: TGTGCCAGCAGTCCAGCCGGGTCACAGGGCTACTATGGCTACACCTTC.

This clone was seen more than once but under ten times. The rearrangement joins TRBV5-1 to TRBJ1-1, with 7 nucleotides matching TRBD1. V shed 1 base, J shed 5 bases, and the junction held 5 bases outside the gene matches. CDR3 length equals 14 residues. Germline CDR1 SGHRS, CDR2 YFSETQ. CDR3 sequence (DNA): TGCGCCAGCAGCTTGTCAGCAGGGGGGACTGAAGCTTTCTTT. Translating gives CASSLSAGGTEAFF.

The V and J genes are TRBV29-1 and TRBJ2-5, with D perhaps matching TRBD2 (6 bases). The CDR3 runs to 13 residues. Germline V CDR1 and CDR2: SQVTM, ANQGSEA. Trimming took 6 bases from V and 5 from J, leaving 16 bases between them. Written as DNA, the CDR3 is TGCAGCGTCGAGGTCCTACGGGGGGAGACCCAGTACTTC. Protein sequence: CSVEVLRGETQYF.

The rearrangement links TRBV14 to TRBJ1-1, with D unresolved. The germline V gene has CDR1 SGHDN and CDR2 FVKESK. V was clipped by 0 bases and J by 5 bases, with 7 bases between them. The CDR3 spans 13 residues. In DNA, the CDR3 is TGTGCCAGCAGCCAAGAGGTGGCTACTGAAGCTTTCTTT. The encoded protein is CASSQEVATEAFF.

The CDR3 sequence is CASSADRSTDTQYF. The CDR3 region has the DNA TGCGCCAGCAGCGCTGACAGGTCCACAGATACGCAGTATTTT. V gene TRBV5-1 combines with J gene TRBJ2-3; D may be TRBD1 (6 bases). Germline-derived CDR1 and CDR2 are SGHRS and YFSETQ. V was trimmed by 4 bases and J by 2 bases, leaving 11 bases between them. The CDR3 is made up of 14 amino acids.

The chain employs TRBV7-3 and TRBJ1-1; no reliable D call. The CDR3 is made up of 14 amino acids. Germline V gives CDR1 SGHTA, CDR2 FQGTGA. V was clipped by 2 bases and J by 1 base, with 8 bases between them. The CDR3 DNA reads TGTGCCAGCAGCTTACTAGGTGGGAACACTGAAGCTTTCTTT. Residues: CASSLLGGNTEAFF.

This sequence joins TRBV19 and TRBJ2-3; no clear D gene. Germline V CDR1 and CDR2: LNHDA, SQIVND (reference sequence). This CDR3 has 12 amino acids. V lost 6 bases to trimming and J lost 5 bases, with 9 bases between them. CDR3 sequence (DNA): TGTGCCAGTAGCCCTAGTGTAGATACGCAGTATTTT. This encodes CASSPSVDTQYF.

The chain links TRBV5-1 to TRBJ2-3, with 10 bases identical to TRBD2. After removal of 3 bases from V and 4 bases from J, the junction contained 2 bases not matched to a gene. The CDR3 is made up of 14 amino acids. Germline CDR1 is SGHRS and CDR2 is YFSETQ. The CDR3 loop is CASSSLAGADTQYF. CDR3 sequence (DNA): TGCGCCAGCAGCTCCCTAGCGGGGGCAGATACGCAGTATTTT.

J is TRBJ1-1 and V is TRBV7-9; 7 bases are shared with TRBD1. The CDR3 has 14 residues. Germline V gene data show CDR1 as SEHNR and CDR2 as FQNEAQ (reference sequence). Trimming took 5 bases from V and 1 from J; bases not matched to a gene: 4. The CDR3 nucleotides are TGTGCCAGCAGCCCTTGGGACAGGAACACTGAAGCTTTCTTT. This gives the protein CASSPWDRNTEAFF.

J is TRBJ1-1 and V is TRBV11-3, with D uncertain. V was clipped by 0 bases and J by 0 bases, with 8 bases between them. The CDR3 sequence is 15 residues long. CDR1 is SGHNT, CDR2 YENEEA, per germline. CDR3 in DNA: TGTGCCAGCAGCTTAGACGGCAGGATGAACACTGAAGCTTTCTTT. It encodes CASSLDGRMNTEAFF.

The rearrangement joins TRBV2 to TRBJ1-4; 8 bases are shared with TRBD1. The CDR3 length is 15 residues. V lost 0 bases to trimming and J lost 7 bases; unmatched junction nucleotides: 4. CDR1 and CDR2 from the germline V gene are SNHLY and FYNNEI. This CDR3 reads CASSEAGDRREKLFF. CDR3 nucleotide sequence: TGTGCCAGCAGTGAAGCGGGGGACAGGCGTGAAAAACTGTTTTTT.

The chain carries TRBV7-9 and TRBJ1-2; D uncertain. V shed 3 bases and J shed 7 bases, with 6 bases lying between them. There are 11 residues in the CDR3. CDR1 and CDR2 from the germline V gene are SEHNR and FQNEAQ (reference sequence). The CDR3 coding sequence is TGTGCCAGCAGCTTTTCTGCTGGCTACACCTTC. Amino acids: CASSFSAGYTF.

The CDR3 loop is CASSLGGVTQPQHF. The CDR3 DNA reads as TGTGCCAGCAGCTTAGGAGGGGTTACTCAGCCCCAGCATTTT. V is TRBV11-2 and J is TRBJ1-5; a weak D match, TRBD1 (5 bases). CDR3 length: 14 residues. Germline CDR1 is SGHAT and CDR2 is FQNNGV. V was clipped by 1 base and J by 6 bases, with 10 bases between them.

This clone was observed a few times. The chain recombines TRBV20-1 with TRBJ1-5, with a tentative D call TRBD1 (5 bases). Trimming shortened V by 3 bases and J by 6 bases, and 18 bases separated the two germline ends. From germline, CDR1 is DFQATT and CDR2 SNEGSKA (reference sequence). The CDR3 runs 15 residues. CDR3 DNA: TGCAGTGCTAGTTGGGTTGGTGATGGGGGTCAGCCCCAGCATTTT. Its translation is CSASWVGDGGQPQHF.

The rearrangement uses TRBV6-5 and TRBJ2-7, with 7 positions matching TRBD1. Germline CDR1 is MNHEY and CDR2 is SVGAGI. The CDR3 spans 14 residues. V lost 2 bases and J lost 2; bases outside the gene matches: 3. Here the CDR3 reads CASSYTGDPYEQYF. The CDR3, as DNA: TGTGCCAGCAGTTACACAGGGGACCCCTACGAGCAGTACTTC.

The V and J genes are TRBV10-1 and TRBJ2-1; tentative D call: TRBD1 (6 bases). The CDR3 covers 14 residues. Germline assignment: CDR1 WNHNN and CDR2 SYGVQD (reference sequence). The V end was cut by 0 bases, the J end by 6 bases, with 9 bases between. CDR3 bases: TGCGCCAGCAGTGAGTCGGGGACACGCAATGAGCAGTTCTTC. This translates into CASSESGTRNEQFF.

The rearrangement joins TRBV9 to TRBJ1-2; D call uncertain. V dropped 4 bases and J dropped 8 bases, with 3 bases sitting between them. Germline V gene data show CDR1 as SGDLS and CDR2 as YYNGEE. The CDR3 spans 9 residues. The CDR3 protein is CASSTGYTF. In DNA, the CDR3 is TGTGCCAGCAGCACGGGCTACACCTTC.

The chain has TRBV6-6 and TRBJ1-1; TRBD1 is a possible D gene (6 bases). Trimming stripped 6 bases from V and 1 base from J, with 12 bases between. This CDR3 is 14 amino acids long. Germline V gene lookup returns CDR1 MNHNY and CDR2 SVGAGI (reference sequence). CDR3 amino acids: CASSQAGANTEAFF. The CDR3 nucleotides are TGTGCCAGCAGCCAAGCGGGGGCGAACACTGAAGCTTTCTTT.

The chain is built from TRBV3-1 (or the pseudogene TRBV3-2) and TRBJ2-7; 7 bases line up with TRBD1. Germline trimming cut 10 bases from V and 7 bases from J; bases unmatched to any gene: 13. Germline-derived CDR1 and CDR2 are LGHDT and YNNKEL (reference sequence). CDR3 size: 13 residues. The CDR3 sequence is CAIGTGVSQEQYF. As DNA, the CDR3 is TGTGCCATCGGCACAGGGGTATCCCAAGAGCAGTACTTC.